This is a list of T cell receptor beta chains from one sample in a study of blood T cell repertoires in COVID-19. Assay: immunoSEQ multiplex PCR; the TCRdb copy retains only in-frame clones and omits some. Of about 430,000 clones in the sample, roughly 90% were seen once. The sample comprised PBMCs or T cells enriched from blood (not recorded which). Receptors were obtained from a woman aged 25 to 39 with acute COVID-19. Both conserved end residues are part of each CDR3. D genes are given only for firm matches.

>TRBV18|TRBD1
CASSPLGQSSYNEQFF
>TRBV5-5|TRBD1
CASSPGQGILGQPQHF
>TRBV6-5|TRBD1
CASRPRQGWDGYTF
>TRBV6-1|TRBD1
CASSETVDRVYGYTF
>TRBV18|TRBD2
CASSPPRGAGAHTDTQYF
>TRBV27|TRBD1
CASSATGTGYGYTF
>TRBV5-1|TRBD2
CASSSTGLANPTDTQYF
>TRBV9|-
CASSVGSNLKEKLFF
>TRBV18|TRBD1
CASSHLPGQNYEQYF
>TRBV5-5|TRBD1
CASINQGVSYNEQFF
>TRBV24-1|-
CATSAGARNTIYF
>TRBV29-1|TRBD1
CSVGQGASTGELFF
>TRBV19|-
CASSIDSAGRTEAFF
>TRBV19|TRBD1
CASSLWTGNINSYEQYF
>TRBV4-1|TRBD2
CASSPAGSVGEQFF
>TRBV5-1|-
CASSLEAGDYGYTF
>TRBV5-1|TRBD1
CASSKGQGRYNSPLHF
>TRBV10-2|-
CASSESKGLGYGYTF
>TRBV11-1|TRBD1
CASSPGRQGSSPLHF
>TRBV14|TRBD1
CASSLGTGVGYEQYF
>TRBV27|-
CASSLLVVSNLAGELFF
>TRBV10-3|-
CAISADGGAFF
>TRBV7-9|TRBD2
CASSLLQGGRYEQYF
>TRBV10-2|-
CASRGVYEQYF
>TRBV7-3|TRBD1
CASSLTPTGELDTQYF
>TRBV30|TRBD2
CAWTLAGGQETQYF
>TRBV6-2/TRBV6-3|TRBD1
CASSTDRVINSPLHF
>TRBV4-1|-
CASSQGSPLNEQFF
>TRBV7-8|-
CASSSRRGSSYEQYF
>TRBV4-3|-
CASSQDRVLKTGELFF